This T cell receptor beta chain was recorded in a study of T cell responses to AZD1222 COVID-19 vaccine. This CDR3 comprises 17 residues. Trimming removed 2 bases at V and 3 bases at J, with 19 bases between. CDR1 MNHEY and CDR2 SVGEGT come from the germline V gene. General observations from the study: The sample set comprised mostly white British donors with more females, and clonal diversity was possibly underestimated.

The data were produced by immunoSEQ multiplex PCR, yet TCRdb's version contains in-frame clones alone and is incomplete. The sample has roughly 100,000 clones, 80% to 95% seen once; the top ten hold 4.8%. About this clone itself: As yet, its antigen is unknown.

V and J are TRBV6-2 or TRBV6-3 and TRBJ1-2; D call uncertain. The TCR comes from an adult in good health. The sample in question was peripheral blood, obtained on day 0 of AZD1222 vaccination. In DNA form, the CDR3 reads TGTGCCAGCAGTTACGGATCGGCAGGACGGAGGGACTATGGCTACACCTTC. This codes for CASSYGSAGRRDYGYTF.